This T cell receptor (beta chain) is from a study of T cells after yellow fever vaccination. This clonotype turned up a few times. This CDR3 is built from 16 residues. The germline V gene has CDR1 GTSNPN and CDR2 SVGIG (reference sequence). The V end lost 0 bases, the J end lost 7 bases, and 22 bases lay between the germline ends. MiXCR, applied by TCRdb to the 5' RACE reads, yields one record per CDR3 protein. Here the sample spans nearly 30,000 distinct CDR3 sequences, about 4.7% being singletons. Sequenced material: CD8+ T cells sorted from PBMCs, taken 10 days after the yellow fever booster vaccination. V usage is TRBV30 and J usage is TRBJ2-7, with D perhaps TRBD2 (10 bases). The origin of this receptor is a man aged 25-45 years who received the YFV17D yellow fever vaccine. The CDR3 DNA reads TGTGCCTGGAGTGTACTTCTCACTAGCGGGACAGGGGAGCAGTACTTC. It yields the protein CAWSVLLTSGTGEQYF.